These T cell receptor beta chains were read from a single sample in a study of beta chain features in type 1 diabetes. Profiling relied on immunoSEQ multiplex PCR, and the TCRdb table lists in-frame clones only, not all of them. The table records fewer than 300,000 clones, just over 20% of them present only once. Specimen: naive CD4+ T cells from blood. These TCRs come from a woman between 40 and 50 years old with type 1 diabetes. Each CDR3 is given with its conserved first and last residue. A D gene is named only where the DNA matches it firmly. Some rows have no size entry. The others give once, few or many, or a class for an expanded clone.

v_call: TRBV9
j_call: TRBJ1-1
clone_size: .
d_call: .
cdr3_length: 15
cdr3_nt: TGTGCCAGCAGCGTAGTATTACAGCTGAACACTGAAGCTTTCTTT
cdr3_aa: CASSVVLQLNTEAFF

v_call: TRBV7-2
j_call: TRBJ1-1
clone_size: .
d_call: .
cdr3_length: 12
cdr3_nt: TGTGCCAGCACCCTTGTGAACACTGAAGCTTTCTTT
cdr3_aa: CASTLVNTEAFF

v_call: TRBV18
j_call: TRBJ2-7
clone_size: few
d_call: .
cdr3_length: 13
cdr3_nt: TGTGCCAGCTCACCCGAAGCGGACTACGAGCAGTACTTC
cdr3_aa: CASSPEADYEQYF

v_call: TRBV7-2
j_call: TRBJ2-7
clone_size: .
d_call: TRBD2
cdr3_length: 16
cdr3_nt: TGTGCCAGCAGCTCCGGACTAGCGGGGTACTCCTACGAGCAGTACTTC
cdr3_aa: CASSSGLAGYSYEQYF

v_call: TRBV5-1
j_call: TRBJ1-5
clone_size: .
d_call: .
cdr3_length: 15
cdr3_nt: TGCGCCAGCAGCTTAACAGGCCGACAGAATCAGCCCCAGCATTTT
cdr3_aa: CASSLTGRQNQPQHF

v_call: TRBV2
j_call: TRBJ1-4
clone_size: few
d_call: .
cdr3_length: 14
cdr3_nt: TGTGCCAGCGGAGAACAGGGCCCTAATGAAAAACTGTTTTTT
cdr3_aa: CASGEQGPNEKLFF

v_call: TRBV28
j_call: TRBJ2-1
clone_size: few
d_call: .
cdr3_length: 15
cdr3_nt: TGTGCCAGCAGAACCGGGGGGCGAGGGTATAGTGAGCAGTTCTTC
cdr3_aa: CASRTGGRGYSEQFF

v_call: TRBV5-6
j_call: TRBJ1-5
clone_size: few
d_call: TRBD1
cdr3_length: 15
cdr3_nt: TGTGCCAGCAGCAGACAGGGGTCGGTCTATCAGCCCCAGCATTTT
cdr3_aa: CASSRQGSVYQPQHF

v_call: TRBV4-3
j_call: TRBJ2-7
clone_size: .
d_call: .
cdr3_length: 17
cdr3_nt: TGCGCCAGCAGCCCCAGCCGCAGTGTTACAGGCCGGGACGAGCAGTACTTC
cdr3_aa: CASSPSRSVTGRDEQYF

v_call: TRBV28
j_call: TRBJ2-7
clone_size: .
d_call: .
cdr3_length: 14
cdr3_nt: TGTGCCAGCAGTCCCCAGGCGGGGCACGGCGAGCAGTACTTC
cdr3_aa: CASSPQAGHGEQYF

v_call: TRBV7-8
j_call: TRBJ2-7
clone_size: .
d_call: .
cdr3_length: 13
cdr3_nt: TGTGCCAGCAGCTTACCCCCAGCCTACGAGCAGTACTTC
cdr3_aa: CASSLPPAYEQYF

v_call: TRBV18
j_call: TRBJ1-2
clone_size: few
d_call: .
cdr3_length: 14
cdr3_nt: TGTGCCAGCTCAAGAGGCACAGGTAACTATGGCTACACCTTC
cdr3_aa: CASSRGTGNYGYTF

v_call: TRBV9
j_call: TRBJ1-3
clone_size: few
d_call: .
cdr3_length: 12
cdr3_nt: TGTGCCAGCAGCGGGACCGGGGACACCATATATTTT
cdr3_aa: CASSGTGDTIYF

v_call: TRBV29-1
j_call: TRBJ2-3
clone_size: few
d_call: .
cdr3_length: 13
cdr3_nt: TGCAGCGTTGAGGGGGGAGGTACAGATACGCAGTATTTT
cdr3_aa: CSVEGGGTDTQYF

v_call: TRBV28
j_call: TRBJ1-2
clone_size: few
d_call: .
cdr3_length: 13
cdr3_nt: TGTGCCAGCACCATAGGGGACATCTATGGCTACACCTTC
cdr3_aa: CASTIGDIYGYTF

v_call: TRBV7-2
j_call: TRBJ2-1
clone_size: .
d_call: .
cdr3_length: 13
cdr3_nt: TGTGCCAGCAGCTCCCCCAATCCGGATGAGCAGTTCTTC
cdr3_aa: CASSSPNPDEQFF

v_call: TRBV4-1
j_call: TRBJ2-7
clone_size: few
d_call: .
cdr3_length: 14
cdr3_nt: TGCGCCAGCAGCCGGACACCGAATACTTACGAGCAGTACTTC
cdr3_aa: CASSRTPNTYEQYF

v_call: TRBV29-1
j_call: TRBJ2-5
clone_size: few
d_call: .
cdr3_length: 12
cdr3_nt: TGCAGCTCGTTGCGGGGGCGGGAGACCCAGTACTTC
cdr3_aa: CSSLRGRETQYF

v_call: TRBV19
j_call: TRBJ2-7
clone_size: .
d_call: .
cdr3_length: 14
cdr3_nt: TGTGCCAGTAGTATCACCGCGGTTAACTACGAGCAGTACTTC
cdr3_aa: CASSITAVNYEQYF

v_call: TRBV9
j_call: TRBJ2-6
clone_size: few
d_call: .
cdr3_length: 16
cdr3_nt: TGTGCCAGCAGCGCCCAGACAGTCCCTGGGGCCAACGTCCTGACTTTC
cdr3_aa: CASSAQTVPGANVLTF

v_call: TRBV6-5
j_call: TRBJ2-1
clone_size: .
d_call: .
cdr3_length: 13
cdr3_nt: TGTGCCAGCAGTTCGGGGATAATCAATGAGCAGTTCTTC
cdr3_aa: CASSSGIINEQFF

v_call: TRBV5-1
j_call: TRBJ1-2
clone_size: few
d_call: .
cdr3_length: 13
cdr3_nt: TGCGCCAGCAGCTTGCAAGGAGAGGGTGGCTACACCTTC
cdr3_aa: CASSLQGEGGYTF

v_call: TRBV5-1
j_call: TRBJ1-1
clone_size: .
d_call: TRBD1
cdr3_length: 15
cdr3_nt: TGCGCCAGCAGCTCCCCGGGGACAGGTAGGGCTGAAGCTTTCTTT
cdr3_aa: CASSSPGTGRAEAFF

v_call: TRBV6-4
j_call: TRBJ2-7
clone_size: .
d_call: TRBD1
cdr3_length: 15
cdr3_nt: TGTGCCAGCAGTCCTCCGGGACAGGGGCTTTGGGAGCAGTACTTC
cdr3_aa: CASSPPGQGLWEQYF

v_call: TRBV9
j_call: TRBJ2-1
clone_size: .
d_call: .
cdr3_length: 18
cdr3_nt: TGTGCCAGCAGCCCGGGACTTGGCCAGCCCACCTTCAGGTATGAGCAGTTCTTC
cdr3_aa: CASSPGLGQPTFRYEQFF

v_call: TRBV11-3
j_call: TRBJ2-1
clone_size: few
d_call: .
cdr3_length: 13
cdr3_nt: TGTGCCAGCAGCTACCTGGGGGAGGCCCCGAAGTTCTTC
cdr3_aa: CASSYLGEAPKFF

v_call: TRBV28
j_call: TRBJ2-5
clone_size: few
d_call: .
cdr3_length: 15
cdr3_nt: TGTGCCAGCAGTGGAGTCGCGGGCCTCCAAGAGACCCAGTACTTC
cdr3_aa: CASSGVAGLQETQYF

v_call: TRBV9
j_call: TRBJ1-5
clone_size: few
d_call: TRBD1
cdr3_length: 16
cdr3_nt: TGTGCCAGCAGCGCGCGAGGGGACAGGGGAGCTCAGCCCCAGCATTTT
cdr3_aa: CASSARGDRGAQPQHF

v_call: TRBV29-1
j_call: TRBJ2-5
clone_size: few
d_call: .
cdr3_length: 13
cdr3_nt: TGCAGCGTCCGGACTTCTGGGAGGGAGACCCAGTACTTC
cdr3_aa: CSVRTSGRETQYF

v_call: TRBV30
j_call: TRBJ1-5
clone_size: few
d_call: .
cdr3_length: 13
cdr3_nt: TGTGCCTGGAGTGCCCAGGGTAATCAGCCCCAGCATTTT
cdr3_aa: CAWSAQGNQPQHF

v_call: TRBV6-5
j_call: TRBJ1-1
clone_size: .
d_call: TRBD1
cdr3_length: 15
cdr3_nt: TGTGCCAGCAGAGTACCCAGGGGGGCCTGGACTGAAGCTTTCTTT
cdr3_aa: CASRVPRGAWTEAFF

v_call: TRBV4-1
j_call: TRBJ2-3
clone_size: few
d_call: TRBD1
cdr3_length: 18
cdr3_nt: TGCGCCAGCAGCCAAGAAGGTGGAGGACAGGCGAACACAGATACGCAGTATTTT
cdr3_aa: CASSQEGGGQANTDTQYF

v_call: TRBV29-1
j_call: TRBJ1-1
clone_size: .
d_call: .
cdr3_length: 13
cdr3_nt: TGCAGCGCCTCAGGGCACTTGAACACTGAAGCTTTCTTT
cdr3_aa: CSASGHLNTEAFF

v_call: TRBV4-2
j_call: TRBJ2-5
clone_size: few
d_call: .
cdr3_length: 13
cdr3_nt: TGTGCCAGCAGCCAAGATATGCGGGAGACCCAGTACTTC
cdr3_aa: CASSQDMRETQYF

v_call: TRBV7-9
j_call: TRBJ1-1
clone_size: few
d_call: TRBD1
cdr3_length: 15
cdr3_nt: TGTGCCAGCAGCCTCCACGTTCCCGGGACAGGGGGGTCTTTCTTT
cdr3_aa: CASSLHVPGTGGSFF

v_call: TRBV7-2
j_call: TRBJ1-5
clone_size: few
d_call: .
cdr3_length: 13
cdr3_nt: TGTGCCAGCAGCTCGCAGAGGGATCAGCCCCAGCATTTT
cdr3_aa: CASSSQRDQPQHF

v_call: TRBV28
j_call: TRBJ2-7
clone_size: few
d_call: .
cdr3_length: 11
cdr3_nt: TGTGCCAGCAGTTTTAGAGGGGAGCAGTACTTC
cdr3_aa: CASSFRGEQYF

v_call: TRBV19
j_call: TRBJ2-1
clone_size: .
d_call: TRBD2
cdr3_length: 13
cdr3_nt: TGTGCCAGTAGGCGACTAGCGGACAATGAGCAGTTCTTC
cdr3_aa: CASRRLADNEQFF

v_call: TRBV5-1
j_call: TRBJ2-5
clone_size: few
d_call: .
cdr3_length: 13
cdr3_nt: TGCGCCAGCAGCCCAGACAGCCAAGAGACCCAGTACTTC
cdr3_aa: CASSPDSQETQYF

v_call: TRBV5-1
j_call: TRBJ2-5
clone_size: few
d_call: .
cdr3_length: 15
cdr3_nt: TGCGCCAGCAGCTTGGAATGGAGGGTGGAAGAGACCCAGTACTTC
cdr3_aa: CASSLEWRVEETQYF

v_call: TRBV5-1
j_call: TRBJ1-1
clone_size: few
d_call: .
cdr3_length: 16
cdr3_nt: TGCGCCAGCAGCTTGGGGAAGGGGACAAAGAACACTGAAGCTTTCTTT
cdr3_aa: CASSLGKGTKNTEAFF

v_call: TRBV28
j_call: TRBJ1-5
clone_size: few
d_call: .
cdr3_length: 13
cdr3_nt: TGTGCCAGCAGTTCTCACAGGGCTCAGCCCCAGCATTTT
cdr3_aa: CASSSHRAQPQHF

v_call: TRBV6-5
j_call: TRBJ2-7
clone_size: few
d_call: TRBD1
cdr3_length: 14
cdr3_nt: TGTGCCAGCACTTCGGGACAGCTGTCCTACGAGCAGTACTTC
cdr3_aa: CASTSGQLSYEQYF

v_call: TRBV7-3
j_call: TRBJ2-3
clone_size: .
d_call: TRBD2
cdr3_length: 17
cdr3_nt: TGTGCCAGCAGCTTAGGACTAGCGGGGGCTTTGGCGGATACGCAGTATTTT
cdr3_aa: CASSLGLAGALADTQYF

v_call: TRBV6-5
j_call: TRBJ2-5
clone_size: few
d_call: .
cdr3_length: 10
cdr3_nt: TGTGCCAGCAGGGGGGCGACCCAGTACTTC
cdr3_aa: CASRGATQYF

v_call: TRBV7-3
j_call: TRBJ2-6
clone_size: few
d_call: .
cdr3_length: 15
cdr3_nt: TGTGCCAGCAGCTTCGGTATGACTGGGGCCAACGTCCTGACTTTC
cdr3_aa: CASSFGMTGANVLTF

v_call: TRBV11-2
j_call: TRBJ2-1
clone_size: few
d_call: .
cdr3_length: 13
cdr3_nt: TGTGCCAGCAGCTTGCTTTTAGTCAATGAGCAGTTCTTC
cdr3_aa: CASSLLLVNEQFF

v_call: TRBV29-1
j_call: TRBJ2-7
clone_size: few
d_call: TRBD1
cdr3_length: 12
cdr3_nt: TGCAGCGTTGGGACAGGGGACTCCGAGCAGTACTTC
cdr3_aa: CSVGTGDSEQYF

v_call: TRBV18
j_call: TRBJ2-5
clone_size: few
d_call: .
cdr3_length: 13
cdr3_nt: TGTGCCAGCTCACCAGGCAGGCAAGAGACCCAGTACTTC
cdr3_aa: CASSPGRQETQYF